The 32 T cell receptor beta chains reported below all come from one sample, sequenced in a study of blood T cell repertoires in COVID-19. Some clones are missing from TCRdb's copy, which holds only in-frame ones; the method was immunoSEQ multiplex PCR. The table has roughly 84,000 clones, 60% to 80% seen once. Specimen: peripheral blood. These TCRs come from a woman between 45 and 65 years old with acute or convalescent COVID-19.

The genes are TRBV6-5 and TRBJ1-1; 7 nucleotides line up with TRBD1. The CDR3 runs 15 residues. V shed 7 bases and J 5 bases; nucleotides not matched to a gene: 13. Germline values: CDR1 MNHEY, CDR2 SVGAGI. The CDR3 protein is CASKRDSKSLTEAFF. CDR3 in DNA: TGTGCCAGCAAGAGGGACAGTAAATCTCTGACTGAAGCTTTCTTT.

Here the CDR3 reads CATLGAGEAFF. CDR3 sequence (DNA): TGCGCCACCCTAGGGGCAGGAGAAGCTTTCTTT. The chain recombines TRBV4-1 with TRBJ1-1; possible D gene TRBD1, 5 bases. This CDR3 spans 11 amino acids. In germline, CDR1 is MGHRA, CDR2 YSYEKL. Trimming took off 10 bases at V and 8 bases at J, with 14 bases between the two ends.

The chain employs TRBV28 and TRBJ1-4; a weak D match, TRBD1 (5 bases). The germline CDR1 and CDR2 sequences are MDHEN and SYDVKM. The CDR3 contains 16 residues. The V end lost 8 bases, the J end lost 4 bases, and 20 bases lay between the germline ends. The CDR3 region is CASGRDGGVINEKLFF. CDR3 nucleotides: TGTGCCAGCGGGAGGGATGGAGGGGTTATTAATGAAAAACTGTTTTTT.

The V and J genes are TRBV18 and TRBJ1-2; tentatively, D is TRBD1 (5 bases). V lost 0 bases and J lost 6, with 11 bases in between. The CDR3 loop spans 14 amino acids. Germline lookup yields CDR1 KGHSH and CDR2 LQKENI. CDR3 sequence: CASSPPGQGHGYTF. Here the CDR3 DNA reads TGTGCCAGCTCACCACCTGGGCAGGGCCATGGCTACACCTTC.

This clone was observed a handful of times. CDR3 nucleotide sequence: TGTGCCAGCAGCTTTGACAGGGGGCGCCGAAGCTCCTACAATGAGCAGTTCTTC. This gives the protein CASSFDRGRRSSYNEQFF. V and J are TRBV7-2 and TRBJ2-1, with 10 positions matching TRBD1. Germline CDR1 reads SGHTA; CDR2 reads FQGNSA. Trimming took 3 bases from V and 0 from J; bases not matched to a gene: 8. The CDR3 contains 18 residues. The full variable domain, rest sourced from reference TRBV7-2 and TRBJ2-1, is GAGVSQSPSNKVTEKGKDVELRCDPISGHTALYWYRQSLGQGLEFLIYFQGNSAPDKSGLPSDRFSAERTGGSVSTLTIQRTQQEDSAVYLCASSFDRGRRSSYNEQFFGPGTRLTVL.

This sequence joins TRBV5-4 and TRBJ2-3, with 10 bases identical to TRBD2. The V and J ends lost 4 bases and 2 bases, in that order; junction bases with no gene match: 7. CDR1 is SGHNT and CDR2 is YYREEE in the germline V gene (reference sequence). The CDR3 has 16 residues. The CDR3 DNA is TGTGCCAGCAGCGGACTAGCGGACAAAACCACAGATACGCAGTATTTT. Translation gives CASSGLADKTTDTQYF.

Here the CDR3 DNA reads TGCGCCAGCAGCGTGGACAGTGGCACAGATACGCAGTATTTT. Its protein is CASSVDSGTDTQYF. The V call is TRBV5-1, the J call TRBJ2-3; TRBD1 is a possible D gene (6 bases). Trimming took 4 bases from V and 1 from J, leaving 10 bases between them. This CDR3 is 14 amino acids long. Germline assignment: CDR1 SGHRS and CDR2 YFSETQ.

V is TRBV19 and J is TRBJ1-2, with D tentatively TRBD1 (5 bases). V lost 5 bases and J lost 6, with 13 bases in between. The CDR3 has 13 residues. Per the germline V gene, CDR1 is LNHDA and CDR2 is SQIVND (reference sequence). The CDR3 loop reads CASSRTGGDGYTF. CDR3 nucleotides: TGTGCCAGTAGTCGCACAGGCGGAGATGGCTACACCTTC.

The rearrangement links TRBV5-4 to TRBJ1-2; TRBD1 might be the D (6 bases). The CDR3 is 14 residues long. Germline CDR1 reads SGHNT; CDR2 reads YYREEE (reference sequence). The V and J ends lost 5 bases and 0 bases respectively, with 11 bases between them. The CDR3 DNA is TGTGCCAGCAGGCCGGACAGAGCTAACTATGGCTACACCTTC. Translated: CASRPDRANYGYTF.

This rearrangement joins TRBV5-5 to TRBJ1-4, with 9 bases aligning to TRBD1. This CDR3 is built from 15 residues. The germline CDR1 and CDR2 sequences are SGHKS and YYEKEE (reference sequence). J lost 6 bases, V lost 4 bases, and 7 bases had no gene match. The CDR3 sequence is CASSLRDRGDEKLFF. CDR3 nucleotide sequence: TGTGCCAGCAGCCTCCGAGACAGGGGGGATGAAAAACTGTTTTTT.

The chain carries TRBV5-3 and TRBJ1-5; D remains unclear. TRBV5-3 is marked as an open reading frame, function uncertain. The V end was cut by 0 bases, the J end by 9 bases, with 10 bases between. The CDR3 covers 13 residues. The CDR3 protein is CARSLASEGPQHF. The CDR3 bases are TGTGCCAGAAGCTTGGCCAGCGAGGGGCCCCAGCATTTT.

This clone was seen more than once but under ten times. This rearrangement joins TRBV27 to TRBJ2-5; the D is unclear. Germline V lookup: CDR1 MNHEY, CDR2 SMNVEV (reference sequence). V was trimmed by 0 bases and J by 4 bases, leaving 9 bases between them. The CDR3 is 14 residues long. CDR3 bases: TGTGCCAGCAGTTTATCAATCGTGGCAGAGACCCAGTACTTC. Translating gives CASSLSIVAETQYF.

This clone was seen a single time. The rearrangement links TRBV15 to TRBJ1-1; tentatively, D is TRBD1 (5 bases). Germline V gene sequence: CDR1 LNHNV, CDR2 YYDKDF (reference sequence). The CDR3 contains 14 residues. Trimming pared 5 bases from V and 6 bases from J, leaving 16 bases between. The DNA of the CDR3 is TGTGCCACCAGCGGCCCGGGGGTGGATGCTGAAGCTTTCTTT. Protein sequence: CATSGPGVDAEAFF.

This clone was found a few times. The chain couples TRBV29-1 to TRBJ2-1; 11 nucleotides match TRBD1. Looked up from germline, CDR1 is SQVTM and CDR2 is ANQGSEA. This CDR3 spans 14 amino acids. The ends lost 6 bases at V and 1 base at J; junction bases unmatched: 2. This CDR3 reads CSVGTGGSYNEQFF. CDR3 in DNA: TGCAGCGTAGGGACAGGGGGTTCCTACAATGAGCAGTTCTTC.

The chain uses TRBV2 and TRBJ1-6, with TRBD1 matching 7 bases. Per germline, CDR1 SNHLY and CDR2 FYNNEI. Trimming cost V 2 bases and J 7 bases; bases outside gene matches: 5. The length of the CDR3 is 15 residues. This chain's CDR3 is CASSERQGSNSPLHF. Written as DNA, the CDR3 is TGTGCCAGCAGTGAACGACAGGGCTCCAATTCACCCCTCCACTTT.

The chain couples TRBV6-5 to TRBJ2-3; 9 bases fit TRBD2. The CDR3 has 15 residues. The V gene's germline CDR1 is MNHEY and CDR2 SVGAGI. The J segment lost 8 bases and the V segment lost 4 bases, leaving 10 bases of the junction unmatched. This CDR3 reads CASSSGLATAGTQYF. The CDR3 nucleotides are TGTGCCAGCAGTTCCGGACTAGCGACAGCGGGTACGCAGTATTTT.

V usage is TRBV6-6 and J usage is TRBJ1-1, with 7 bases fitting TRBD1. Unmatched junction bases numbered 2, after V lost 6 bases and J lost 1 base. The CDR3 consists of 13 residues. Germline V gene data show CDR1 as MNHNY and CDR2 as SVGAGI (reference sequence). CDR3 nucleotide sequence: TGTGCCAGCAGAGCAGGGGGGAACACTGAAGCTTTCTTT. Encoded protein: CASRAGGNTEAFF.

This clone came up a few times. The V gene is TRBV30, the J gene TRBJ1-3; 8 bases line up with TRBD1. This CDR3 has 12 amino acids. The J segment lost 11 bases and the V segment lost 3 bases, leaving 6 bases of the junction unmatched. CDR1 is GTSNPN and CDR2 is SVGIG in the germline V gene (reference sequence). This CDR3 reads CAWRTQDRAIYF. CDR3 in DNA: TGTGCCTGGAGGACCCAGGACAGGGCCATATATTTT.

The chain recombines TRBV6-5 with TRBJ2-6; D possibly corresponds to TRBD1 (5 bases). Deletions cut 6 bases from V and 13 bases from J, with 10 bases between. Per germline, CDR1 MNHEY and CDR2 SVGAGI. The CDR3 extends over 11 amino acids. As DNA, the CDR3 is TGTGCCAGCAGCCCACAGGATGTCCTGACTTTC. This translates into CASSPQDVLTF.

V usage is TRBV9 and J usage is TRBJ2-7, with 7 nucleotides matching TRBD2. Germline CDR1 and CDR2: SGDLS and YYNGEE. The CDR3 runs to 14 residues. Trimming took 7 bases from V and 1 from J; bases not matched to a gene: 8. The CDR3 DNA follows: TGTGCCAGCTCCCCGGGGGGTCCATCCTACGAGCAGTACTTC. Translated: CASSPGGPSYEQYF.

This chain links TRBV5-6 with TRBJ1-3; D is unresolved. Trimming removed 4 bases at V and 1 base at J, with 9 bases between. Germline CDR1 and CDR2: SGHDT and YYEEEE. CDR3 length: 14 amino acids. CDR3 region: CASSPRGSGNTIYF. In nucleotides, the CDR3 is TGTGCCAGCAGCCCGAGAGGATCTGGAAACACCATATATTTT.

The gene calls are TRBV6-5 and TRBJ1-1; D gene unclear. Germline V lookup: CDR1 MNHEY, CDR2 SVGAGI. The CDR3 contains 16 residues. V lost 2 bases to trimming and J lost 4 bases, with 17 bases between them. CDR3 nucleotides: TGTGCCAGCAGTTACCAGGCCGTGGGTGTGGGCACTGAAGCTTTCTTT. Its translation: CASSYQAVGVGTEAFF.

The CDR3 DNA reads as TGTGCCAGCAGCTTGGTTGGAGTCTCTGGAAACACCATATATTTT. It codes for CASSLVGVSGNTIYF. The chain employs TRBV5-6 and TRBJ1-3; no definite D call. Trimming left V 0 bases short and J 0 bases short, with 7 bases between. CDR3 length equals 15 residues. Germline values: CDR1 SGHDT, CDR2 YYEEEE.

V is TRBV2 and J is TRBJ1-6; TRBD1 matches at 7 bases. J was trimmed by 7 bases and V by 6 bases; bases with no gene match: 6. This CDR3 comprises 14 residues. Germline lookup yields CDR1 SNHLY and CDR2 FYNNEI. This chain's CDR3 is CASRETGENSPLHF. The DNA for the CDR3 is TGTGCCAGCAGGGAAACAGGGGAAAATTCACCCCTCCACTTT.

Notes on this clone: Distinct nucleotide sequences in the sample also encode this CDR3. The chain links TRBV6-5 to TRBJ1-1; perhaps TRBD1 as D (5 bases). This CDR3 is 14 amino acids long. V gave up 0 bases and J gave up 1 base, with 6 bases separating them. Germline V lookup: CDR1 MNHEY, CDR2 SVGAGI. CDR3 amino acids: CASSYSGGNTEAFF. CDR3 DNA sequence: TGTGCCAGCAGTTACTCGGGGGGGAACACTGAAGCTTTCTTT.

The J gene is TRBJ2-7, the V gene TRBV7-6, with 11 bases identical to TRBD2. Germline CDR1 is SGHVS and CDR2 is FNYEAQ. The CDR3 extends over 16 amino acids. V trimming: 1 base; J trimming: 1 base; junction bases outside the gene matches: 3. The CDR3 sequence is CASSLGGTSGSYEQYF. Written as DNA, the CDR3 is TGTGCCAGCAGCTTAGGGGGGACTAGCGGTTCCTACGAGCAGTACTTC. Full variable domain (outside the CDR3, taken from reference TRBV7-6 and TRBJ2-7): GAGVSQSPRYKVTKRGQDVALRCDPISGHVSLYWYRQALGQGPEFLTYFNYEAQQDKSGLPNDRFSAERPEGSISTLTIQRTEQRDSAMYRCASSLGGTSGSYEQYFGPGTRLTVT.

The V and J genes are TRBV11-1 and TRBJ2-2; the match to TRBD1 covers 9 bases. CDR1 SGHAT and CDR2 FQDESV come from the germline V gene (reference sequence). With 5 bases clipped from V and 5 bases from J, the junction kept 9 bases outside the gene matches. CDR3 length: 16 residues. CDR3 loop: CASSPFTGGRTGELFF. The CDR3 nucleotides read TGTGCCAGCAGCCCCTTCACAGGGGGCAGAACCGGGGAGCTGTTTTTT.

This sequence joins TRBV7-2 and TRBJ2-1; the match to TRBD2 covers 15 bases. The junction had 4 bases not matched to a gene; V was cut back by 3 bases and J by 1 base. The CDR3 extends over 18 amino acids. The germline V gene has CDR1 SGHTA and CDR2 FQGNSA. The CDR3, as DNA: TGTGCCAGCAGCTTCTGGACTAGCGGGGGGGCGTCCTACAATGAGCAGTTCTTC. Translating it yields CASSFWTSGGASYNEQFF. Full variable domain (remainder filled in from reference TRBV7-2 and TRBJ2-1): GAGVSQSPSNKVTEKGKDVELRCDPISGHTALYWYRQSLGQGLEFLIYFQGNSAPDKSGLPSDRFSAERTGGSVSTLTIQRTQQEDSAVYLCASSFWTSGGASYNEQFFGPGTRLTVL.

J is TRBJ2-3 and V is TRBV4-3, with a possible D match to TRBD1 (6 bases). This CDR3 is built from 16 residues. The germline V and J ends were trimmed by 0 bases and 0 bases, with 10 bases remaining between them. Germline V gene lookup returns CDR1 LGHNA and CDR2 YSLEER. The CDR3 DNA sequence: TGCGCCAGCAGCCAAGATTGGACAGATAGCACAGATACGCAGTATTTT. As protein: CASSQDWTDSTDTQYF.

V usage is TRBV28 and J usage is TRBJ2-7; D may be TRBD2 (6 bases). Per germline, CDR1 MDHEN and CDR2 SYDVKM. V gave up 5 bases and J gave up 6 bases, with 17 bases separating them. This CDR3 is 14 amino acids long. The CDR3: CASSPEGLWGEQYF. CDR3 nucleotides: TGTGCCAGCAGTCCGGAGGGACTGTGGGGCGAGCAGTACTTC.

The chain is built from TRBV7-2 and TRBJ2-2; 7 bases map to TRBD2. Per the germline V gene, CDR1 is SGHTA and CDR2 is FQGNSA. The CDR3 sequence is 13 residues long. The junction had 1 base not matched to a gene; V was cut back by 0 bases and J by 9 bases. The CDR3 reads CASSLAGGRELFF. The CDR3, as DNA: TGTGCCAGCAGCTTAGCCGGGGGGAGGGAGCTGTTTTTT.

CDR3 bases: TGTGCCAGCAGCTCACTTAGCGGGGGGCGTCAAGAGACCCAGTACTTC. Protein product: CASSSLSGGRQETQYF. J is TRBJ2-5 and V is TRBV7-2, with TRBD2 matching 10 bases. This CDR3 has 16 residues. Trimming at V came to 4 bases and at J to 2 bases, leaving 7 bases not matched to a gene. Germline CDR1 and CDR2: SGHTA and FQGNSA. Variable domain in full (rest from reference TRBV7-2 and TRBJ2-5): GAGVSQSPSNKVTEKGKDVELRCDPISGHTALYWYRQSLGQGLEFLIYFQGNSAPDKSGLPSDRFSAERTGGSVSTLTIQRTQQEDSAVYLCASSSLSGGRQETQYFGPGTRLLVL.